The 2 T cell receptor beta chains below come from one sample, sequenced in a study of blood T cell repertoires in COVID-19. TCRdb's copy holds only in-frame clones and misses some; the assay was immunoSEQ multiplex PCR. The sample lists tens of thousands of clones; roughly nine tenths were seen once. Sequenced: peripheral blood. These receptors all stem from a man aged 55 to 70 with acute or convalescent COVID-19.

This clone was seen only once. The rearrangement uses TRBV16 and TRBJ1-5; TRBD1 agrees at 7 bases. J gave up 6 bases and V 4 bases, and 9 bases lay outside the gene matches. The V gene's germline CDR1 is KGHSY and CDR2 FQNENV. This CDR3 region has 15 residues. The CDR3 DNA follows: TGTGCCAGCAGCCCCCAGGAGGGGGCTCTTCAGCCCCAGCATTTT. This sequence encodes CASSPQEGALQPQHF.

The V gene is TRBV11-2, the J gene TRBJ1-1, with D possibly being TRBD1 (6 bases). CDR1 and CDR2 (germline): SGHAT, FQNNGV. V lost 2 bases and J lost 5, with 15 bases in between. This CDR3 has 15 amino acids. CDR3 loop: CASSLRGGRATEAFF. For the CDR3, the DNA is TGTGCCAGCAGCTTACGAGGGGGAAGAGCGACTGAAGCTTTCTTT.